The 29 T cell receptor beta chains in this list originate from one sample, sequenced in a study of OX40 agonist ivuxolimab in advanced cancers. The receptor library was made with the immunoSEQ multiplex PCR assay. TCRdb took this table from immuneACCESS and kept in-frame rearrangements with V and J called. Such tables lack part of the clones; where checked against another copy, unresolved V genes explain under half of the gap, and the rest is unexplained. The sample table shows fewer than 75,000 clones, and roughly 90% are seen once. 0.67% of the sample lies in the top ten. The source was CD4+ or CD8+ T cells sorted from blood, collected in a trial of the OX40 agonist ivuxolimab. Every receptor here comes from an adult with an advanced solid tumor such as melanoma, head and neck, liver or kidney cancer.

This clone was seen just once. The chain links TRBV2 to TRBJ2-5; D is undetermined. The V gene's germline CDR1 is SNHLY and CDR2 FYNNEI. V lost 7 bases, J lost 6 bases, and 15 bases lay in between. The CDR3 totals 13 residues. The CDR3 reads CASKRVPAKTQYF. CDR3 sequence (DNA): TGTGCCAGCAAAAGGGTCCCCGCAAAGACCCAGTACTTC.

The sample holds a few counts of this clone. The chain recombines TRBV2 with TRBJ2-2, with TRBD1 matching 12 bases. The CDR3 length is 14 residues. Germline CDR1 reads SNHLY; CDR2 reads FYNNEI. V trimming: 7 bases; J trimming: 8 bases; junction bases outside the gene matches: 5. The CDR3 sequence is CASTWGQGAGELFF. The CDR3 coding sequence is TGTGCCAGCACTTGGGGACAGGGGGCTGGGGAGCTGTTTTTT.

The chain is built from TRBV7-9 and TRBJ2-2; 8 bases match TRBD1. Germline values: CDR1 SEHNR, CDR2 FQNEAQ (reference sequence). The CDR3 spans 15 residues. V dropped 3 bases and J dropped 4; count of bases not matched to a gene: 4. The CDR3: CASSLGQASTGELFF. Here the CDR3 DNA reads TGTGCCAGCAGCTTGGGACAGGCGAGCACCGGGGAGCTGTTTTTT.

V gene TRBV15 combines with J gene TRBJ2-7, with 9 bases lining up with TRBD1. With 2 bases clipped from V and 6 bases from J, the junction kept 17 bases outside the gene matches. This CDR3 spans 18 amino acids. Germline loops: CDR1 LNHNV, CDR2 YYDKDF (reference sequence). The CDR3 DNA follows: TGTGCCACCAGCAGAAAGCCCCCGGGACAGGGTTCCAGTGGCGAGCAGTACTTC. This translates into CATSRKPPGQGSSGEQYF.

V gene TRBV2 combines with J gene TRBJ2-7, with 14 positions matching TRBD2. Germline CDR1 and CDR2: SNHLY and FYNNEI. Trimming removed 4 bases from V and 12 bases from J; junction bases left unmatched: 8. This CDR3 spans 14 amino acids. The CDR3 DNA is TGTGCCAGCAGTGGGACTAGCGGGAGGACACGAGTGTACTTC. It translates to CASSGTSGRTRVYF.

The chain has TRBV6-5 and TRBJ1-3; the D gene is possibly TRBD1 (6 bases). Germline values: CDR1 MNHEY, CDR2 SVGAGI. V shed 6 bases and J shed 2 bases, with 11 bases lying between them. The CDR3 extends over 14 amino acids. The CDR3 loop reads CASRTGTTGNTIYF. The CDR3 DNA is TGTGCCAGCAGGACCGGGACAACTGGAAACACCATATATTTT.

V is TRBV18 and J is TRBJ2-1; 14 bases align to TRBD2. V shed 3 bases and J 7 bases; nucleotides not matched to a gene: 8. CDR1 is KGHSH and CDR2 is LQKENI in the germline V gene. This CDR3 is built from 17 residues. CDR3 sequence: CASSPRPGTSGSNEQFF. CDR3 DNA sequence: TGTGCCAGCTCACCCCGCCCCGGGACTAGCGGGAGTAATGAGCAGTTCTTC.

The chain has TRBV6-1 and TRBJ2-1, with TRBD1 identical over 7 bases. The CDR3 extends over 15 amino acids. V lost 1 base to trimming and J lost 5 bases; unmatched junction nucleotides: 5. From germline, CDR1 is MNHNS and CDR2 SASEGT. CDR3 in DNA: TGTGCCAGCAGTGAAGAAGGGACAGATCACAATGAGCAGTTCTTC. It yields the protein CASSEEGTDHNEQFF.

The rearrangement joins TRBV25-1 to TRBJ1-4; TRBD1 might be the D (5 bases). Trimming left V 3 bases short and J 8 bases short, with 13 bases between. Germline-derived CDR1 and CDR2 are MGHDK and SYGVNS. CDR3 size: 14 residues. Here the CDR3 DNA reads TGTGCCAGCAGTGACCGGACAAGTGGCGAAAAACTGTTTTTT. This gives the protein CASSDRTSGEKLFF.

The chain's CDR3 is CASWGGFGEQYF. As DNA, the CDR3 is TGTGCCAGCTGGGGGGGTTTTGGCGAGCAGTACTTC. V usage is TRBV25-1 and J usage is TRBJ2-7; 7 bases fit TRBD2. The ends lost 8 bases at V and 6 bases at J; junction bases unmatched: 7. Germline-derived CDR1 and CDR2 are MGHDK and SYGVNS. This CDR3 region has 12 residues.

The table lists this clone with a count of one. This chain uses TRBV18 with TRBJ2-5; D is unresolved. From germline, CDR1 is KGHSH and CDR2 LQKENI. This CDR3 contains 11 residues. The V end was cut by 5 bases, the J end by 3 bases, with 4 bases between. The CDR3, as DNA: TGTGCCAGCTCATTTGAAGAGACCCAGTACTTC. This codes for CASSFEETQYF.

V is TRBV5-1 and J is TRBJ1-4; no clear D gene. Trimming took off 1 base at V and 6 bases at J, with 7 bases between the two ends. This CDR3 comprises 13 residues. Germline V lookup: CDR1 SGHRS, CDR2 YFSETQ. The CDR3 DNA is TGCGCCAGCAGCTTGCGTATTCATGAAAAACTGTTTTTT. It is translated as CASSLRIHEKLFF. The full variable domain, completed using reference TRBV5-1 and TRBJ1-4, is KAGVTQTPRYLIKTRGQQVTLSCSPISGHRSVSWYQQTPGQGLQFLFEYFSETQRNKGNFPGRFSGRQFSNSRSEMNVSTLELGDSALYLCASSLRIHEKLFFGSGTQLSVL.

CDR3 bases: TGTGCCAGCAAACAAACGGGAAATTGGAAAGGCTACACCTTC. Translated: CASKQTGNWKGYTF. The chain joins TRBV28 to TRBJ1-2; D remains ambiguous. The CDR3 totals 14 residues. The ends were cut back, 7 bases at V and 8 bases at J, with 20 bases in the middle. Germline V gene data show CDR1 as MDHEN and CDR2 as SYDVKM.

The CDR3 spells CASSLGGGGQPQHF. CDR3 nucleotides: TGTGCCAGCAGCCTAGGGGGGGGTGGTCAGCCCCAGCATTTT. The chain is built from TRBV6-6 and TRBJ1-5, with a weak D call TRBD1 (6 bases). Trimming left V 6 bases short and J 6 bases short, with 15 bases between. The CDR3 is 14 residues long. The germline V gene has CDR1 MNHNY and CDR2 SVGAGI (reference sequence).

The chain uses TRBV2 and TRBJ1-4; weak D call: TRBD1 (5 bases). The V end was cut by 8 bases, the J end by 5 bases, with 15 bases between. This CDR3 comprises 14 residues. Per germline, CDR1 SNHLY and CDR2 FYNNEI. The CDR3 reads CASSQGTQNEKLFF. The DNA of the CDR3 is TGTGCCAGCTCACAAGGGACTCAAAATGAAAAACTGTTTTTT. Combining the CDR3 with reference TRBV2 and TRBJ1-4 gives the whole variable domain EPEVTQTPSHQVTQMGQEVILRCVPISNHLYFYWYRQILGQKVEFLVSFYNNEISEKSEIFDDQFSVERPDGSNFTLKIRSTKLEDSAMYFCASSQGTQNEKLFFGSGTQLSVL.

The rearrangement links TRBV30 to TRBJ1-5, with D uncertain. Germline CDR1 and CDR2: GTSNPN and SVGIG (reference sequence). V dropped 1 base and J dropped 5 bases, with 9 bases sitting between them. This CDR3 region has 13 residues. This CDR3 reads CAWSARSDQPQHF. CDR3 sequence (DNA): TGTGCCTGGAGTGCGAGGTCCGATCAGCCCCAGCATTTT.

This CDR3 is CASSIARLGRNEQFF. CDR3 nucleotide sequence: TGTGCCAGTAGTATCGCCCGACTAGGGAGGAATGAGCAGTTCTTC. V and J are TRBV19 and TRBJ2-1, with a weak D call TRBD2 (6 bases). Deletions cut 3 bases from V and 7 bases from J, with 16 bases between. The CDR3 loop spans 15 amino acids. CDR1 and CDR2 from the germline V gene are LNHDA and SQIVND (reference sequence).

CDR3 nucleotide sequence: TGTGCCAGCAGTTCCCAAAGACAGGGGAACACTGAAGCTTTCTTT. It codes for CASSSQRQGNTEAFF. The chain combines TRBV6-6 with TRBJ1-1; 7 nucleotides match TRBD1. Germline V gene data show CDR1 as MNHNY and CDR2 as SVGAGI (reference sequence). The CDR3 consists of 15 residues. The J segment lost 1 base and the V segment lost 4 bases, leaving 6 bases of the junction unmatched.

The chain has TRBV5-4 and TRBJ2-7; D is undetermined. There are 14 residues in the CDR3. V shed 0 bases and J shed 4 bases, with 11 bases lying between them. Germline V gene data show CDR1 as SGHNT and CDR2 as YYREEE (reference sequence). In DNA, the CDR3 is TGTGCCAGCAGCTTGGGACCCTTTTTATACGAGCAGTACTTC. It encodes CASSLGPFLYEQYF.

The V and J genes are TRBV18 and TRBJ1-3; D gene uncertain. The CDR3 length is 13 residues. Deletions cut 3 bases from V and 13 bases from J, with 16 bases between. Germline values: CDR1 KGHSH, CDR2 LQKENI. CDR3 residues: CASSPADRRPIYF. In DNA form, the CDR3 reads TGTGCCAGCTCACCCGCTGACCGTAGACCTATATATTTT.

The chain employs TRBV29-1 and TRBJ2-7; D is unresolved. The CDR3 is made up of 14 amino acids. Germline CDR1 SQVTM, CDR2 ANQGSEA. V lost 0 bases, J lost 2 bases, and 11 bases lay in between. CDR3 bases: TGCAGCGTTGAAGATCCGGTCAGTCCCTACGAGCAGTACTTC. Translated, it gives CSVEDPVSPYEQYF.

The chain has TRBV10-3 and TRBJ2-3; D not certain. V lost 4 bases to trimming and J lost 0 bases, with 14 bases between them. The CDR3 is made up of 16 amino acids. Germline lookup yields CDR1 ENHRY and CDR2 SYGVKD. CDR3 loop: CAISGGLDSSTDTQYF. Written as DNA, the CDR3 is TGTGCCATCAGTGGTGGTCTCGATTCTAGCACAGATACGCAGTATTTT.

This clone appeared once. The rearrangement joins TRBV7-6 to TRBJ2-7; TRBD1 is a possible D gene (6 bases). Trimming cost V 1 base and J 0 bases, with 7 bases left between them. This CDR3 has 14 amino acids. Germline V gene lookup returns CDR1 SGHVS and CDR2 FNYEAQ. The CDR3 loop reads CASSLEDSSYEQYF. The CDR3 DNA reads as TGTGCCAGCAGCTTAGAGGACAGCTCCTACGAGCAGTACTTC.

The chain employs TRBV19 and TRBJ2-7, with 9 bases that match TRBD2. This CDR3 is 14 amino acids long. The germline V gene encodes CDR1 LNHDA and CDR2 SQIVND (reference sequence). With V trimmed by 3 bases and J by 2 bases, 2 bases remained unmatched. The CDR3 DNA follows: TGTGCCAGTAGTATCACTAGCGGGCCCTACGAGCAGTACTTC. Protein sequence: CASSITSGPYEQYF.

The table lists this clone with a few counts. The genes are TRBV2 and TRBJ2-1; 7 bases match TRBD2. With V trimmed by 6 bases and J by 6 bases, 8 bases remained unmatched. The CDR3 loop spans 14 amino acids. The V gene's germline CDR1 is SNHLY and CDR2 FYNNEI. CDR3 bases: TGTGCCAGCAGCAGGGCGGGAGTCGGCAATGAGCAGTTCTTC. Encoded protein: CASSRAGVGNEQFF.

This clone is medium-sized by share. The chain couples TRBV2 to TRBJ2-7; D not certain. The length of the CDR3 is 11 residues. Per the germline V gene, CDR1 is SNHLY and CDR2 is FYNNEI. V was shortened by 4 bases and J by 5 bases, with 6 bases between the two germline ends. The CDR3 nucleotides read TGTGCCAGCAGTGGAATAAACGAGCAGTACTTC. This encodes CASSGINEQYF.

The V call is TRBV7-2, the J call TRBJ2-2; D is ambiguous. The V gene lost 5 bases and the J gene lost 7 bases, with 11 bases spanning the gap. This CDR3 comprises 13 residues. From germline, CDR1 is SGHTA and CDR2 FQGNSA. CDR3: CASSRVWSGELFF. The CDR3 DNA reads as TGTGCCAGCAGCCGGGTATGGAGCGGGGAGCTGTTTTTT.

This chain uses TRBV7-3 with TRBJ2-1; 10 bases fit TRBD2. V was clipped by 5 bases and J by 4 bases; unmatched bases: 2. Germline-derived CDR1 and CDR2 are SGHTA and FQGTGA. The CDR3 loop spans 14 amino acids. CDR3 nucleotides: TGTGCCAGCAGCCCGGGACTAGCGTACAATGAGCAGTTCTTC. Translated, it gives CASSPGLAYNEQFF.

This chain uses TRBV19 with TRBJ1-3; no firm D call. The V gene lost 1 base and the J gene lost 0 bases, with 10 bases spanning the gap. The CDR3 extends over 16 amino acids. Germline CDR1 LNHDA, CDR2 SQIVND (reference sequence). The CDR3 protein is CASSIGMTSSGNTIYF. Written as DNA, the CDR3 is TGTGCCAGTAGTATAGGGATGACAAGCTCTGGAAACACCATATATTTT. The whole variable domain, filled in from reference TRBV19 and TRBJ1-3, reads DGGITQSPKYLFRKEGQNVTLSCEQNLNHDAMYWYRQDPGQGLRLIYYSQIVNDFQKGDIAEGYSVSREKKESFPLTVTSAQKNPTAFYLCASSIGMTSSGNTIYFGEGSWLTVV.